Sequencing of this T cell receptor beta chain was carried out in a study of cytomegalovirus exposure and HLA in healthy donors. For the study at large: Researchers previously reported finding more than 100 million unique TCR beta sequences from about 200 million T cells. Study observations and caveats: A previous analysis found most TCR beta V segments productive roughly 87% or roughly 30% of the time. Reported performance of the classifier showed diagnosis of cytomegalovirus status with high specificity and sensitivity. Follow-up analysis found HLA locus-dependent TCR association rates, highest for DRB1 and lowest for HLA-C.

Both 60 Vbeta primers and 13 Jbeta primers went into the PCR. Assay used: immunoSEQ multiplex PCR; TCRdb lists only in-frame clones, some missing. Here the sample spans around 100,000 clones, 82% being singletons. The V gene end was trimmed by 0 bases and the J gene end by 1 base; junction bases not matched to a gene: 3. This CDR3 is 16 amino acids long. The germline gives CDR1 MNHNY, CDR2 SVGAGI (reference sequence). A remark on this clone: What it binds is not known.

The genes are TRBV6-6 and TRBJ1-3; 7 bases align to TRBD1. The TCR sequence derives from a woman younger than 35 in good health and CMV-seronegative. The sample consisted of PBMCs. CDR3 protein: CASSYSGTESGNTIYF. DNA of the CDR3: TGTGCCAGCAGTTACTCAGGGACAGAATCTGGAAACACCATATATTTT.